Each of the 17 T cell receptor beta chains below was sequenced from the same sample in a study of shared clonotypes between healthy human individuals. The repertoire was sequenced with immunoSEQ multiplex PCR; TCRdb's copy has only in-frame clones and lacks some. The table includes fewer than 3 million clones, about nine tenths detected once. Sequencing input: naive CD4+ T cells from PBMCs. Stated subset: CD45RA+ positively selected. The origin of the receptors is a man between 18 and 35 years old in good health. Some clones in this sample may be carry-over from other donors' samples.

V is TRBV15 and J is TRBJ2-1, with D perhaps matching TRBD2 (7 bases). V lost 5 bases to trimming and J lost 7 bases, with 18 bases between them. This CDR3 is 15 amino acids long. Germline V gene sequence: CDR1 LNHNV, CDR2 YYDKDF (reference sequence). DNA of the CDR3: TGTGCCACCAGCGAGGTGGGGGGGGCGGCAAATGAGCAGTTCTTC. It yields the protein CATSEVGGAANEQFF.

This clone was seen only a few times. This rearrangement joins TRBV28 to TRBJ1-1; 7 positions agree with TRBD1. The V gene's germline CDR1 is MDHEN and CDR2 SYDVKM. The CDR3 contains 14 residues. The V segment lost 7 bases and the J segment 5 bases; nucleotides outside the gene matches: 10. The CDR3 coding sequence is TGTGCCAGCAAGTCGGGGGCAGGGGGGACTGAAGCTTTCTTT. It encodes CASKSGAGGTEAFF.

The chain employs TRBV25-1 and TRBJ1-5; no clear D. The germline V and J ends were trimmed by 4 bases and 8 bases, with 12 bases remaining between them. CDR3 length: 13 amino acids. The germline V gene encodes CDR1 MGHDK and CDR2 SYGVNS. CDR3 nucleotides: TGTGCCAGCAGTGGGGCGGGGAGGGAGCCCCAGCATTTT. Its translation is CASSGAGREPQHF. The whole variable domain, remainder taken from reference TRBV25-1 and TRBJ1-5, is EADIYQTPRYLVIGTGKKITLECSQTMGHDKMYWYQQDPGMELHLIHYSYGVNSTEKGDLSSESTVSRIRTEHFPLTLESARPSHTSQYLCASSGAGREPQHFGDGTRLSIL.

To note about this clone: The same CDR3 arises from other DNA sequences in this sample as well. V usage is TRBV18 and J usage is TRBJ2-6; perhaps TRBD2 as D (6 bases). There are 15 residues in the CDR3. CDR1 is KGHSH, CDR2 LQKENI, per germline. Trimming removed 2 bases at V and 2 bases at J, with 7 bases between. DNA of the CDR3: TGTGCCAGCTCACCAACGGGAGCTGGGGCCAACGTCCTGACTTTC. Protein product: CASSPTGAGANVLTF.

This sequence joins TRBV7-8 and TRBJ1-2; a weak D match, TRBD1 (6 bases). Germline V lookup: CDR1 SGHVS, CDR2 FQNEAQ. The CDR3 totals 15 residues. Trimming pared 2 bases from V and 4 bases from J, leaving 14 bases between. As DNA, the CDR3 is TGTGCCAGCAGCTTAACAGGGAATCAAGGCTATGGCTACACCTTC. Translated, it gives CASSLTGNQGYGYTF.

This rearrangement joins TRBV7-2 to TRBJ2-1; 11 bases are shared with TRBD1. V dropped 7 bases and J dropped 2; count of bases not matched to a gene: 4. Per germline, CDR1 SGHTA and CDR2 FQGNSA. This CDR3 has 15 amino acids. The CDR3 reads CASNQGQGAYNEQFF. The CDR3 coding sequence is TGTGCCAGCAACCAGGGACAGGGGGCCTACAATGAGCAGTTCTTC.

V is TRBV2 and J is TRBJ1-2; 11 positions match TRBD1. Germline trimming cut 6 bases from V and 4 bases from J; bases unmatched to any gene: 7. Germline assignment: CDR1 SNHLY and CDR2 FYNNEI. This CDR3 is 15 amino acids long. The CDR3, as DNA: TGTGCCAGCAGGAAAGGACAGGGGGCAGGCTATGGCTACACCTTC. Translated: CASRKGQGAGYGYTF.

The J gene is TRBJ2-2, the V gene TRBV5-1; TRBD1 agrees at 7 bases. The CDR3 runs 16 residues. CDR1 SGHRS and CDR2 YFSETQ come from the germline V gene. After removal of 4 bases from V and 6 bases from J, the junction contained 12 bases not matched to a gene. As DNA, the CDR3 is TGCGCCAGCAGCCTCCCAGGACAGGCCTTCGCCGGGGAGCTGTTTTTT. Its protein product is CASSLPGQAFAGELFF.

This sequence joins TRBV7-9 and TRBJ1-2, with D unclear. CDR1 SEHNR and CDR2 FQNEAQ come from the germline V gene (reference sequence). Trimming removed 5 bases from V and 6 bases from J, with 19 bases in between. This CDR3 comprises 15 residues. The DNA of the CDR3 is TGTGCCAGCAGCACCCGGTTCCCAAGGAGGGATGGCTACACCTTC. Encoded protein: CASSTRFPRRDGYTF.

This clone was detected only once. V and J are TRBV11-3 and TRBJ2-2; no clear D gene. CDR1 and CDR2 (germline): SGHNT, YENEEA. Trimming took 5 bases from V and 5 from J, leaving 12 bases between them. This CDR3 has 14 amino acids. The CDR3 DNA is TGTGCCAGCAGCCCGCGTACAATGACCGGGGAGCTGTTTTTT. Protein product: CASSPRTMTGELFF.

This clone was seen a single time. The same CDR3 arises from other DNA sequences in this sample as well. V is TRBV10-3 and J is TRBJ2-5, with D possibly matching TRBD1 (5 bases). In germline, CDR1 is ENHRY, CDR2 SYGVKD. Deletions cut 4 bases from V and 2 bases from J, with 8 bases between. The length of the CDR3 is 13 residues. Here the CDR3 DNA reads TGTGCCATCAGTGGACAGTATCAAGAGACCCAGTACTTC. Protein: CAISGQYQETQYF.

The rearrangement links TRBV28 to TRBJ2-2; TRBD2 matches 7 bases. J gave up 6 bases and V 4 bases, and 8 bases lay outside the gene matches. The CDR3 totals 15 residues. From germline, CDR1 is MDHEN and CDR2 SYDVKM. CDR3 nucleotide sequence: TGTGCCAGCAGTTATGGCGGGAGTCGGGCCGGGGAGCTGTTTTTT. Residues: CASSYGGSRAGELFF.

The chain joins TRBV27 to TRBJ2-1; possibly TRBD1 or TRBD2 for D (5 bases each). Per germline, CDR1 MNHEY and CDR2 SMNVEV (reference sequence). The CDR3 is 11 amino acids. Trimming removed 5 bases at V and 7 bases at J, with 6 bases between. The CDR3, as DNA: TGTGCCAGCAGTGGGGGAAATGAGCAGTTCTTC. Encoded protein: CASSGGNEQFF.

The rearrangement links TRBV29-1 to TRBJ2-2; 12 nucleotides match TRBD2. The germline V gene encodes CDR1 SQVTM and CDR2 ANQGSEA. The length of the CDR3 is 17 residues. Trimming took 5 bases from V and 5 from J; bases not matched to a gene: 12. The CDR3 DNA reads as TGCAGCGTTTCAAGACCGACTAGCGGGAGTGGTACCGGGGAGCTGTTTTTT. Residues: CSVSRPTSGSGTGELFF.

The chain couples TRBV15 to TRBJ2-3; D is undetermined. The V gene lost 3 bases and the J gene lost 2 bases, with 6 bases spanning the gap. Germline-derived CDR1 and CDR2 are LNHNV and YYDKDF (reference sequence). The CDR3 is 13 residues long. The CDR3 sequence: CATSRAFTDTQYF. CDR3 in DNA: TGTGCCACCAGCAGGGCCTTCACAGATACGCAGTATTTT.

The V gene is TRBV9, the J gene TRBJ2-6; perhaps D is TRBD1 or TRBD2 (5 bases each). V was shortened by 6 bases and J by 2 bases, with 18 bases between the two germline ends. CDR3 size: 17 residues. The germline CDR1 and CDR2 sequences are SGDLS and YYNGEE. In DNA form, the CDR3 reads TGTGCCAGCAATCCGGGGCATTTCGCTCCTGGGGCCAACGTCCTGACTTTC. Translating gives CASNPGHFAPGANVLTF.

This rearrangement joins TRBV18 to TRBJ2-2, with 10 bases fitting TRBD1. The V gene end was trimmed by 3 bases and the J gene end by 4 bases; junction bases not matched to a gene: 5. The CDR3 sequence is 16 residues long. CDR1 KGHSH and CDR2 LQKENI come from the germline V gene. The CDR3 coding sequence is TGTGCCAGCTCACCGAGGACAGGGGGGAGCACCGGGGAGCTGTTTTTT. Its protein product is CASSPRTGGSTGELFF.